The clone carrying this TCR beta chain has only a few counts. These data originate in a study of low-dose radiotherapy and immunotherapy resistance in tumors. Study details: Per fraction, Cohort 1 was given 0.5 Gy every 2 weeks, for a total of 6.5 Gy. It was 1 Gy per fraction every two weeks that Cohort 2 received, adding up to 13 Gy over 26 weeks. The patients were given nivolumab 240 mg every two weeks and ipilimumab 1 mg/kg every six weeks, through an intravenous route.

Time point reported: before trial treatment. Low-dose radiotherapy, low-dose cyclophosphamide, aspirin, ipilimumab and nivolumab were all given to the donors. The V end was cut by 1 base, the J end by 11 bases, with 12 bases between. Germline values: CDR1 SGHTA, CDR2 FQGNSA. This CDR3 region has 14 residues. First-strand cDNA used TRAV- and TRBV-specific primers, covering alpha and beta chains. TCRs were amplified for approximately 22 PCR cycles with a constant-region primer and V-primer adapter. TCRdb itself ran the reads through MiXCR, one entry per CDR3 protein. Counted here are tens of thousands of distinct CDR3 sequences, around a quarter occurring once; the ten biggest clones make up 6.5% to 8%.

The receptor comes from a male donor with rectosigmoid adenocarcinoma. This chain joins TRBV7-2 and TRBJ1-6; D is ambiguous. The material was PBMCs, obtained before treatment. The CDR3 DNA sequence: TGTGCCAGCAGCTTAGATCCGACGGTCCCACCCCTCCACTTT. Translation gives CASSLDPTVPPLHF.